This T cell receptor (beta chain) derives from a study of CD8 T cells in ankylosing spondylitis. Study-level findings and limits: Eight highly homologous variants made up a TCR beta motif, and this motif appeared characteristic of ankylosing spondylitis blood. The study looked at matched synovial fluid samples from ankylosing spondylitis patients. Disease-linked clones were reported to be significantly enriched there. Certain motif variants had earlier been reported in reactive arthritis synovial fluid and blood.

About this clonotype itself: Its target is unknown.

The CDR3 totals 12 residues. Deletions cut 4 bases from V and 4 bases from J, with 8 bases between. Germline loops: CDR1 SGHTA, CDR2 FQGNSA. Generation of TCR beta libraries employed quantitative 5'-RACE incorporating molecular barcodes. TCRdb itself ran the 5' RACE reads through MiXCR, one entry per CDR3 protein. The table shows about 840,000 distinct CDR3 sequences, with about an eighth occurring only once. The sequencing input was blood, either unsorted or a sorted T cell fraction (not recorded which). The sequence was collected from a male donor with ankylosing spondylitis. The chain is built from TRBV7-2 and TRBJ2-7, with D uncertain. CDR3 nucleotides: TGTGCCAGCAGCTCCCAGCTGTACGAGCAGTACTTC. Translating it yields CASSSQLYEQYF.